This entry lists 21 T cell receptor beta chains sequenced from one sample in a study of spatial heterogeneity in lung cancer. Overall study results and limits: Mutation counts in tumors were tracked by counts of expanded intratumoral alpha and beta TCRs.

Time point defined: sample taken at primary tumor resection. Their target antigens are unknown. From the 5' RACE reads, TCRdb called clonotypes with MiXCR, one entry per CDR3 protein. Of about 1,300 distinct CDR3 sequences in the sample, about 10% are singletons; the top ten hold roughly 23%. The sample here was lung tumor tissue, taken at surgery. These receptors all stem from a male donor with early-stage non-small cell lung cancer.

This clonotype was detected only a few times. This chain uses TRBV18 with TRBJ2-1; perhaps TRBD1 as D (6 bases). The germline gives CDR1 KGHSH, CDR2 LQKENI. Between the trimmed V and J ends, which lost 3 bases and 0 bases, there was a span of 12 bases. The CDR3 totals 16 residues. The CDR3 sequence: CASSPPGTYSYNEQFF. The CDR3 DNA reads TGTGCCAGCTCACCGCCCGGGACATACTCCTACAATGAGCAGTTCTTC.

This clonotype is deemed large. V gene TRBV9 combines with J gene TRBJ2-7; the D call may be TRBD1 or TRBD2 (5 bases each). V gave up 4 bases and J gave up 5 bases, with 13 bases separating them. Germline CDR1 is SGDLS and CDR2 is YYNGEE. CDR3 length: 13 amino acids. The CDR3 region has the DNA TGTGCCAGCAGCAAGGGGACGGACAACGAGCAGTACTTC. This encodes CASSKGTDNEQYF.

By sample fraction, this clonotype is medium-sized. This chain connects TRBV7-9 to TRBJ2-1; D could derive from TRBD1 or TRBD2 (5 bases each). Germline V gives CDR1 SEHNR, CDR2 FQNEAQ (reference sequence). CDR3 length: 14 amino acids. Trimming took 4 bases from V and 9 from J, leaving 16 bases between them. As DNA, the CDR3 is TGTGCCAGCAGCTCCCGGACCCCGAGGGGTGAGCAGTTCTTC. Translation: CASSSRTPRGEQFF.

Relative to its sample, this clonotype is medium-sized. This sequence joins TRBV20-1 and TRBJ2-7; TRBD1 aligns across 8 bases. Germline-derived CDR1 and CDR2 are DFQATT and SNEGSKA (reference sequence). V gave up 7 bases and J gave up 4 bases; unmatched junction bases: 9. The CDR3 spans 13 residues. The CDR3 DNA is TGCAGTGTTGGGACAGGCCTTGGGTACGAGCAGTACTTC. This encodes CSVGTGLGYEQYF.

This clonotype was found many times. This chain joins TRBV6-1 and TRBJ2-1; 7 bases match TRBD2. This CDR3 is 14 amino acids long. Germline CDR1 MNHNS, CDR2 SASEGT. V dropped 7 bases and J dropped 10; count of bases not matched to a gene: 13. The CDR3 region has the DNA TGTGCCAGCATCCCCCTCGGGGGGTTCGGGGAGCAGTTCTTC. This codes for CASIPLGGFGEQFF.

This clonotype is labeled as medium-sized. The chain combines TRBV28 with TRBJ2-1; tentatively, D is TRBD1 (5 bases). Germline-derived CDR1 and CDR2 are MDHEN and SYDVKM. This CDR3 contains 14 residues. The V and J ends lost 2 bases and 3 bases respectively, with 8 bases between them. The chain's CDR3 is CASSLRQFYNEQFF. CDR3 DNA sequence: TGTGCCAGCAGTTTAAGACAGTTCTACAATGAGCAGTTCTTC.

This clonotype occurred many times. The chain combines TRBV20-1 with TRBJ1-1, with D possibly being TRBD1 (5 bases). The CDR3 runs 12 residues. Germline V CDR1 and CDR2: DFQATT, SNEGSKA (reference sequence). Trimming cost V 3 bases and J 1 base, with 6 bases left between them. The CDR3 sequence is CSARGPNTEAFF. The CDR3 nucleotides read TGCAGTGCTAGGGGGCCGAACACTGAAGCTTTCTTT.

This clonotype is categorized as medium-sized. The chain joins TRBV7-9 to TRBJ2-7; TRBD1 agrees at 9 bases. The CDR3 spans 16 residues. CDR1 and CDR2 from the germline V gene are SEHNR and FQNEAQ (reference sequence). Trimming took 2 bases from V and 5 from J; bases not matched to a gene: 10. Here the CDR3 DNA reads TGTGCCAGCAGCTTAATGGGGGGGACAGGGTCCGACGAGCAGTACTTC. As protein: CASSLMGGTGSDEQYF. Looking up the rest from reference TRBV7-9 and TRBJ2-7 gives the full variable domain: DTGVSQNPRHKITKRGQNVTFRCDPISEHNRLYWYRQTLGQGPEFLTYFQNEAQLEKSRLLSDRFSAERPKGSFSTLEIQRTEQGDSAMYLCASSLMGGTGSDEQYFGPGTRLTVT.

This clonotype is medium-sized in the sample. CDR3 loop: CASRTGGSGANVLTF. CDR3 sequence (DNA): TGTGCCAGCAGAACAGGGGGCTCTGGGGCCAACGTCCTGACTTTC. The chain uses TRBV6-1 and TRBJ2-6, with TRBD1 matching over 8 bases. V dropped 6 bases and J dropped 0; count of bases not matched to a gene: 1. Germline V gene sequence: CDR1 MNHNS, CDR2 SASEGT. CDR3 length equals 15 residues.

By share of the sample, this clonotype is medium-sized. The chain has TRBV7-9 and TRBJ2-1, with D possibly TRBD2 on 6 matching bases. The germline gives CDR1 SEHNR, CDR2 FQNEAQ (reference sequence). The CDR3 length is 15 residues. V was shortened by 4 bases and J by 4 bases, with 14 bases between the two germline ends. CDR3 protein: CASSSRVGTYNEQFF. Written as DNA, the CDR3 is TGTGCCAGCAGCTCGAGGGTCGGGACTTACAATGAGCAGTTCTTC.

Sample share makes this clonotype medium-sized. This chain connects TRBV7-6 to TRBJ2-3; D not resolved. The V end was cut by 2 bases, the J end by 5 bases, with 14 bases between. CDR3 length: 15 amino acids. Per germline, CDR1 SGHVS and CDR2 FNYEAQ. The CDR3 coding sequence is TGTGCCAGCAGCTTACTGTTGGCGGATGGAGATACGCAGTATTTT. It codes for CASSLLLADGDTQYF.

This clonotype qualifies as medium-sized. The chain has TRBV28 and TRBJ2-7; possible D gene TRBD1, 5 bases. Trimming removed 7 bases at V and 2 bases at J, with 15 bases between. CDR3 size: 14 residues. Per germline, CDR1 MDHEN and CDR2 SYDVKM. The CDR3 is CASISWKGAYEQYF. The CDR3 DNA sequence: TGTGCCAGCATTTCTTGGAAAGGGGCCTACGAGCAGTACTTC.

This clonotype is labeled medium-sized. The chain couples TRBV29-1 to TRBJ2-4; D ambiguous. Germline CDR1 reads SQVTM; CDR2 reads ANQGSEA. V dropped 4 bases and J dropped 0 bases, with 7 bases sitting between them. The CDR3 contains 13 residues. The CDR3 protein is CSVGGLAKNIQYF. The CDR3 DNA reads TGCAGCGTTGGGGGATTAGCCAAAAACATTCAGTACTTC.

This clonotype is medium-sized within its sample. CDR3 residues: CASRSPDGQVSTEAFF. DNA for the CDR3: TGTGCAAGTCGCTCCCCAGACGGACAGGTCAGCACTGAAGCTTTCTTT. V usage is TRBV12-2 and J usage is TRBJ1-1; TRBD1 reflects the table's D call only, with no check against the DNA. TRBV12-2 is noted as a pseudogene. The CDR3 has 16 residues.

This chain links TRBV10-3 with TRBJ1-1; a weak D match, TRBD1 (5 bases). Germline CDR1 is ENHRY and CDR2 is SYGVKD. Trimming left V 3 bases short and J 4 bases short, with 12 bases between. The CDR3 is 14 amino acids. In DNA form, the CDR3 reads TGTGCCATCAGTGACGTGTTCGGGGGCACTGAAGCTTTCTTT. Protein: CAISDVFGGTEAFF.

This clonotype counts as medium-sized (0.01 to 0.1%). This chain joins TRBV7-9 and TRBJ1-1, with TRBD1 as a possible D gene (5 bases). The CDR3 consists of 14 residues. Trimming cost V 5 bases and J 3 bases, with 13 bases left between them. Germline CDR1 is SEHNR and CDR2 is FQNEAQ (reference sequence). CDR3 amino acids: CASSPGTRDTEAFF. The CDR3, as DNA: TGTGCCAGCAGCCCCGGGACCCGCGACACTGAAGCTTTCTTT.

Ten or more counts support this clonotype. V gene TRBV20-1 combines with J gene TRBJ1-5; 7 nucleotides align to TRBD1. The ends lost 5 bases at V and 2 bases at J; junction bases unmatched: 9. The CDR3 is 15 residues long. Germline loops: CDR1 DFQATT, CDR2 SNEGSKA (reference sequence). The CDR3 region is CSASQGGQGNQPQHF. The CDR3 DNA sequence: TGCAGTGCTTCCCAGGGGGGGCAAGGCAATCAGCCCCAGCATTTT.

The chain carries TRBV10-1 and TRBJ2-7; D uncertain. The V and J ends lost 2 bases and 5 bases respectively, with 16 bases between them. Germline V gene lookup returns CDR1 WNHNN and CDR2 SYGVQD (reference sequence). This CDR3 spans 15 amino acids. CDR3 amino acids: CASSEGLAAGHEQYF. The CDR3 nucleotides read TGCGCCAGCAGTGAGGGTCTGGCTGCCGGCCACGAGCAGTACTTC.

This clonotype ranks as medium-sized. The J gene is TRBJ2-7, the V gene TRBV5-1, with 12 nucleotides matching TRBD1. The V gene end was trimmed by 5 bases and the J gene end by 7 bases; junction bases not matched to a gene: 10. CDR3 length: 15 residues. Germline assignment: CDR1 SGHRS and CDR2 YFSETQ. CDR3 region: CASSAGTGGRWEQYF. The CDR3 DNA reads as TGCGCCAGCAGTGCCGGGACAGGGGGCAGATGGGAGCAGTACTTC.

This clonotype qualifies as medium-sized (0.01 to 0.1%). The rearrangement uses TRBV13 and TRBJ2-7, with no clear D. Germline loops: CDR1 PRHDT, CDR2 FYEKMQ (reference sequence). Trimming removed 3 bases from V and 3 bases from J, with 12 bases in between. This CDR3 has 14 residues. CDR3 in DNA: TGTGCCAGCAGCTTCATCTCCGGCCTCTACGAGCAGTACTTC. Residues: CASSFISGLYEQYF.

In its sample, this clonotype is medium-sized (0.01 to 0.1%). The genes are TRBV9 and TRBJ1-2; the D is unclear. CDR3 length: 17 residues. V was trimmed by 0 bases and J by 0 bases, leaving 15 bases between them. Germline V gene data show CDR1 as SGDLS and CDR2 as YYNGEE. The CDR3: CASSVDSSAGSNYGYTF. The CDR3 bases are TGTGCCAGCAGCGTAGATTCCTCGGCCGGCTCTAACTATGGCTACACCTTC.